This TCR beta chain was found in a study of T cell repertoires in cytomegalovirus infection. For the study at large: Well-studied HLA-B-restricted CMV epitopes were used in the study alongside recently identified HLA-C-restricted ones. Matching HLA type, along with CMV infection, was indicated by public TCR beta signatures.

This clonotype was seen many times. Its target is unknown. MiXCR, applied by TCRdb to the reads, yields one record per CDR3 protein. The table has 90,000 to 110,000 distinct CDR3 sequences, less than 30% seen once. Trimming took 10 bases from V and 0 from J, leaving 12 bases between them. This CDR3 is built from 13 residues. Per germline, CDR1 SGHTA and CDR2 FQGNSA. The genes are TRBV7-2 and TRBJ1-1; unclear D gene. This clonotype was sampled from a human donor in good health (CMV status not recorded). Some clones in this sample may be carry-over from other donors' samples. The input for sequencing was CD8+ T cells from cultured PBMCs, taken from culture after CMV antigen stimulation. The DNA for the CDR3 is TGTGCCACCGCAGTCAATCTGAACACTGAAGCTTTCTTT. Its protein product is CATAVNLNTEAFF.